This TCR beta chain is from a study of blood T cell repertoires in COVID-19 (TCRdb year 2020). For the study in its entirety: The collaborator samples originated in the United States, Italy and Spain and spanned the acute and convalescent phases of COVID-19. The material from the prospective study consisted of cDNA or gDNA derived from T cells, B-cell-depleted T cells, or PBMCs. The dataset comprised deeply sampled blood TCRbeta repertoires from subjects exposed to, actively infected with, or recovered from COVID-19. The repertoires were made available in a free public database intended to serve as a resource for research on the immune response to SARS-CoV-2. Samples came from the ongoing ImmuneRACE study (first 160 participants) plus 1,254 subjects from 6 global collaborators. A de-identified subject ID, COVID-19 status, age in years and sex were almost always included in the sample metadata. HLA class I and class II types, where available, came from metadata supplied by the sample provider rather than from assay-based typing. What the research found in general, with its limitations: Clinical and demographic metadata were provided uncurated, with the amount varying by source and participant.

Participants in the prospective study were enrolled through a virtual design, were aged roughly 18 to 90 years, and lived in some 24 United States geographic areas. In the prospective study, cohorts were assigned on the basis of participant-reported clinical history obtained from a screening survey and a study questionnaire. Recovered participants in ImmuneRACE Cohort 3 were defined by two consecutive negative NP/OP PCR tests, clearance by a healthcare professional, or resolution of symptoms. Each participant in the prospective study had whole blood, serum and a nasopharyngeal or oropharyngeal swab collected by mobile phlebotomists. Participants in the prospective study had the option to provide additional blood draws and questionnaires over an approximately 2-month period. Blood samples from the prospective study were shipped frozen or at room temperature prior to DNA extraction. CDR1 is given as SGDLS and CDR2 as YYNGEE, both from the germline V gene. V trim: 3 bases; J trim: 2 bases; unmatched bases: 6. Taken from cysteine to phenylalanine, the CDR3 has 16 residues. Only the CDR3 DNA is retained, 48 bases long and in frame from the first base.

This clone occurred once. The clone's antigen remains unknown. No base-level quality is on record; no much larger clone is a single base apart. TCRbeta CDR3 regions were amplified from genomic DNA using the immunoSEQ Assay, a bias-controlled multiplex PCR. Concerning the study's data processing: The number of nucleated cells in each sample was estimated from the amplification of reference gene primers within the assay. Sequence reads were collapsed and filtered to measure the absolute abundance of every unique TCRbeta CDR3 rearrangement. For each sample, productive Simpson clonality was calculated by taking the square root of Simpson's diversity index across productive rearrangements. Here the immuneACCESS table is served through TCRdb, limited to in-frame sequences with V and J called. Missing clones are a known gap in these copies; in checked studies unresolved V genes cover under half, and the rest lacks a known reason. Clonal size and the V and J genes are those of that table, whereas D and trimming came from the DNA. Here the sample has 250,000 to 300,000 clones; 80% to 90% occur a single time. The ten biggest clones cover under 2.5% of the sample.

This chain is built from TRBV9 and TRBJ1-4, with 8 middle bases fitting TRBD1. Material: PBMCs or T cells enriched from blood (not recorded which). The source is a woman between 45 and 60 years old who had recovered from COVID-19. DNA sequence: TGTGCCAGCAGCGACCATCAGGGGGCTACTAATGAAAAACTGTTTTTT. Its translation is CASSDHQGATNEKLFF.